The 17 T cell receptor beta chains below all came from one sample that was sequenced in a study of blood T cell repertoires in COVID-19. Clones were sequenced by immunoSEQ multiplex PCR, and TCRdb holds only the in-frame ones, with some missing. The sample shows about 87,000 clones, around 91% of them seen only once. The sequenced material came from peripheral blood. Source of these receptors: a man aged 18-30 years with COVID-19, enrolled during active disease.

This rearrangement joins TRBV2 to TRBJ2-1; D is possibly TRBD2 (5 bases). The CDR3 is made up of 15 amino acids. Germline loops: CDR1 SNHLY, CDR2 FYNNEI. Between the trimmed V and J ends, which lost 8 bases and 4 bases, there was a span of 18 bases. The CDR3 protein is CASLTERELYNEQFF. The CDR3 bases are TGTGCCAGCCTTACCGAGAGGGAGCTATACAATGAGCAGTTCTTC.

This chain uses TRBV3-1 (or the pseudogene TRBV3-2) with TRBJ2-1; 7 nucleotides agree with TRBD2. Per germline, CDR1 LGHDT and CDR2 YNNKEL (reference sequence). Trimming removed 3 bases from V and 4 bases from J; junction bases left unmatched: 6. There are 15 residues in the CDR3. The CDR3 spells CASSQFAGLYNEQFF. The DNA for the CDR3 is TGTGCCAGCAGCCAGTTTGCGGGACTATACAATGAGCAGTTCTTC.

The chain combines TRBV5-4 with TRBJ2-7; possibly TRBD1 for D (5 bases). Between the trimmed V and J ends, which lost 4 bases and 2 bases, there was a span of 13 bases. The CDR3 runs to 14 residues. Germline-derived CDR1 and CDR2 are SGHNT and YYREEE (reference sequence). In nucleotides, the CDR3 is TGTGCCAGCAGCATCCAGGGTTCTCCCTACGAGCAGTACTTC. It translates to CASSIQGSPYEQYF.

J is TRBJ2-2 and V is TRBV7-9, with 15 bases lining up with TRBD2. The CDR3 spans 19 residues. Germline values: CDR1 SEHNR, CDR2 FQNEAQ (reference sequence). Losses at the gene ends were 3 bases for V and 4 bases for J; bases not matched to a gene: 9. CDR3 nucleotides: TGTGCCAGCAGCTTCAGGACTAGCGGGAGGGCCTCGAGCACCGGGGAGCTGTTTTTT. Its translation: CASSFRTSGRASSTGELFF.

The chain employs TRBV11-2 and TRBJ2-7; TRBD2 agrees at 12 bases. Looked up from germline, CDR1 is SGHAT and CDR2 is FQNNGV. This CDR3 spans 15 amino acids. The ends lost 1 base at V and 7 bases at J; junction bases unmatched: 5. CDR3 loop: CASSLGLAGGGEQYF. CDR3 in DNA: TGTGCCAGCAGCTTAGGGCTAGCGGGAGGGGGTGAGCAGTACTTC.

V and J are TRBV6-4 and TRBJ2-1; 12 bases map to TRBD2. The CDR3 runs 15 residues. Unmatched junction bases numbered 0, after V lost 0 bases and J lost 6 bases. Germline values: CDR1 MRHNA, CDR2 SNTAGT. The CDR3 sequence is CASSDSTSGSNEQFF. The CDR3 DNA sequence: TGTGCCAGCAGTGACTCGACTAGCGGGAGCAATGAGCAGTTCTTC.

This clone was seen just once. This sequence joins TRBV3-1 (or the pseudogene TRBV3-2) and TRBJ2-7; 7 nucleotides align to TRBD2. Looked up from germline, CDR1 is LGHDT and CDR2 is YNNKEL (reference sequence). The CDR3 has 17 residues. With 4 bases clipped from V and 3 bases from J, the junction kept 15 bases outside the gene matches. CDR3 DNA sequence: TGTGCCAGCAGCCCACGACTATCTAGCGGAACAAGCTACGAGCAGTACTTC. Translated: CASSPRLSSGTSYEQYF.

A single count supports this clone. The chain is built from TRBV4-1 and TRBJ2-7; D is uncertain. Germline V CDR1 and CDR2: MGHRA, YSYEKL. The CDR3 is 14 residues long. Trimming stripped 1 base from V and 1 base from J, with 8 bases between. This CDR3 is CASSQALVSYEQYF. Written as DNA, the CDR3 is TGCGCCAGCAGCCAAGCCCTCGTTTCCTACGAGCAGTACTTC.

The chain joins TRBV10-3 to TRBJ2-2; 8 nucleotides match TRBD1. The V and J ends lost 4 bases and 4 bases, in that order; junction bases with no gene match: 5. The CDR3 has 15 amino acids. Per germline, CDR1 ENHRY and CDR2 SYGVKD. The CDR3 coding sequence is TGTGCCATCAGTGTAGAGACAGGGGCCACCGGGGAGCTGTTTTTT. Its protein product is CAISVETGATGELFF.

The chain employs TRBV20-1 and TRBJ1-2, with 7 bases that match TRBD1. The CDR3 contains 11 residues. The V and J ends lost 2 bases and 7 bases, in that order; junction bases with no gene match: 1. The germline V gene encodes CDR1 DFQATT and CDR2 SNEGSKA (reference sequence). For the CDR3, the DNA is TGCAGTGCTAGAAACAGGGGTGGCTACACCTTC. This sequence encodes CSARNRGGYTF.

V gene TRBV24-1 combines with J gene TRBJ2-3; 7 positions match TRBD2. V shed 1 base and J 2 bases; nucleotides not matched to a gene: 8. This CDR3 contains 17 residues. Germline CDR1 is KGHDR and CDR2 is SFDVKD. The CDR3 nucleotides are TGTGCCACCAGTGATTTCGAAGTCAGCGGGAACACAGATACGCAGTATTTT. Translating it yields CATSDFEVSGNTDTQYF.

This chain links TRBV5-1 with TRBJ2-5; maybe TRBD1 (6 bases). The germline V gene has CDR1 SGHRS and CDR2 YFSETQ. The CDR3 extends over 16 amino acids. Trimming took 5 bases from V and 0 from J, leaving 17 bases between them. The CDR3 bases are TGCGCCAGCAGGGTTACCGGGACATGGTACCAAGAGACCCAGTACTTC. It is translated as CASRVTGTWYQETQYF.

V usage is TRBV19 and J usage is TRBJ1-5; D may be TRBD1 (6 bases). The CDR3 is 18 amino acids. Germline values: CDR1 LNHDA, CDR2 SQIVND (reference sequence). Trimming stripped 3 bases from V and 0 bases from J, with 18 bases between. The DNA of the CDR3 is TGTGCCAGTAGTATTGGACAGAAAGGGGCTTATAGCAATCAGCCCCAGCATTTT. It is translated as CASSIGQKGAYSNQPQHF.

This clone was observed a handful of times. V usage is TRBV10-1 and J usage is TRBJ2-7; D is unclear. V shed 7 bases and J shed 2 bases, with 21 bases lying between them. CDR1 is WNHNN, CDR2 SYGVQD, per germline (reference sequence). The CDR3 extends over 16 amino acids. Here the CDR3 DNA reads TGCGCCAGCATCGGTATCTGGCGGCGAGAAGCCTACGAGCAGTACTTC. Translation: CASIGIWRREAYEQYF.

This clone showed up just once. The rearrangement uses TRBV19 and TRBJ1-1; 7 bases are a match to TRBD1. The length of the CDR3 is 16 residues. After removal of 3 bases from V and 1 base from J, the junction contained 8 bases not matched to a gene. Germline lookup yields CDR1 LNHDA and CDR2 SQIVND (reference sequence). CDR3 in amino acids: CASSISRGAQNTEAFF. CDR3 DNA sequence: TGTGCCAGTAGTATCTCCAGGGGGGCTCAGAACACTGAAGCTTTCTTT.

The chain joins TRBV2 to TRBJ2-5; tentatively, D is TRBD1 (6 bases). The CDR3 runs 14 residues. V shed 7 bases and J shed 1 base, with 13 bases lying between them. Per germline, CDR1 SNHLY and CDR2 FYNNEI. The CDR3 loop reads CASKDRKSQETQYF. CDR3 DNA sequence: TGTGCCAGCAAGGACAGAAAGTCCCAAGAGACCCAGTACTTC.

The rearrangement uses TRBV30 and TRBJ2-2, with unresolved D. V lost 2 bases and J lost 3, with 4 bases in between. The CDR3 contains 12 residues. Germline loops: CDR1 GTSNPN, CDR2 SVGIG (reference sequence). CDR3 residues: CAWSQYTGELFF. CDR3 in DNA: TGTGCCTGGAGTCAGTACACCGGGGAGCTGTTTTTT. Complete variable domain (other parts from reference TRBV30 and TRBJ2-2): SQTIHQWPATLVQPVGSPLSLECTVEGTSNPNLYWYRQAAGRGLQLLFYSVGIGQISSEVPQNLSASRPQDRQFILSSKKLLLSDSGFYLCAWSQYTGELFFGEGSRLTVL.